The rows below give T cell receptor beta chains drawn from one sample of a study of Graves' ophthalmopathy and Graves' hyperthyroidism. TCRdb recomputed calls from the multiplex PCR reads with MiXCR, one row per CDR3 protein. Altogether approximately 210,000 distinct CDR3 sequences are present, 20% to 25% being singletons, with the ten largest covering about 46%. The specimen was peripheral blood. These receptors were collected from a woman between 45 and 60 years old with Graves' ophthalmopathy. CDR3s include the opening cysteine and the closing phenylalanine or tryptophan. Fields, in order: V gene, J gene, clone size, CDR3 protein. The size entry is marked missing in some rows and otherwise reads once, few, many or a size class.

>TRBV19|TRBJ1-1|many
CASNTRGGNTEAFF
>TRBV12-3/TRBV12-4|TRBJ1-1|NA
CASSRPEGRERNTEAFF
>TRBV6-5|TRBJ1-2|NA
CASSLDGYYGYTF
>TRBV6-5|TRBJ2-7|many
CASSYSWTSSYEQYF
>TRBV20-1|TRBJ2-7|many
CSAGAPRTSGAYEQYF
>TRBV19|TRBJ1-5|many
CASSRTVNQPQHF
>TRBV6-2/TRBV6-3|TRBJ1-6|many
CASSLQVDSSPLHF
>TRBV12-3/TRBV12-4|TRBJ1-2|few
CASSHRRSRYGYTF
>TRBV20-1|TRBJ2-2|NA
CSASGVVRAGELSF
>TRBV12-3/TRBV12-4|TRBJ1-5|many
CASSLGQGVLSNQPQHF